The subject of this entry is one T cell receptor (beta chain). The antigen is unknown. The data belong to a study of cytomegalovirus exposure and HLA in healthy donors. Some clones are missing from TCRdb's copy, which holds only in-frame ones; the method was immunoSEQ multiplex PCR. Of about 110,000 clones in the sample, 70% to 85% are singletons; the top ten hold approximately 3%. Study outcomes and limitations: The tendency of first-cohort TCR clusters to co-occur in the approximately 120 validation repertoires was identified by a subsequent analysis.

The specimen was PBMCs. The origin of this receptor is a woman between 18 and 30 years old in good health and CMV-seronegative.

CDR3 sequence (DNA): TGTGCCAGCAGTTTAACAGGGGTTGGGTACCAAGAGACCCAGTACTTC. Residues: CASSLTGVGYQETQYF. The rearrangement links TRBV27 to TRBJ2-5; TRBD1 matches 7 bases. Per the germline V gene, CDR1 is MNHEY and CDR2 is SMNVEV (reference sequence). The CDR3 runs 16 residues. The V gene end was trimmed by 2 bases and the J gene end by 0 bases; junction bases not matched to a gene: 6.